This passage covers 15 T cell receptor beta chains from one sample sequenced in a study of T cell changes during pregnancy in multiple sclerosis. The table came from immunoSEQ multiplex PCR; TCRdb's copy has only in-frame clones and leaves some out. The sample has approximately 50,000 clones; approximately 90% are singletons. This material consisted of CD4+ T cells from peripheral blood mononuclear cells, taken after pregnancy. These receptors were taken from a female donor with multiple sclerosis, enrolled in a pregnancy study.

V and J are TRBV25-1 and TRBJ2-7; TRBD1 is a possible D gene (5 bases). Looked up from germline, CDR1 is MGHDK and CDR2 is SYGVNS. Trimming pared 4 bases from V and 6 bases from J, leaving 13 bases between. The CDR3 spans 13 residues. CDR3 in DNA: TGTGCCAGCAGTGTTACAGGTCTCGGCGAGCAGTACTTC. Encoded protein: CASSVTGLGEQYF.

The rearrangement joins TRBV18 to TRBJ2-6; no definite D call. The CDR3 runs 15 residues. The germline gives CDR1 KGHSH, CDR2 LQKENI. V lost 3 bases to trimming and J lost 2 bases, with 8 bases between them. CDR3 nucleotide sequence: TGTGCCAGCTCACCCGGTGTCCCTGGGGCCAACGTCCTGACTTTC. It codes for CASSPGVPGANVLTF.

This clone was observed a few times. V usage is TRBV10-2 and J usage is TRBJ2-2, with D unclear. Trimming pared 6 bases from V and 4 bases from J, leaving 9 bases between. In germline, CDR1 is WSHSY, CDR2 SAAADI. The CDR3 is made up of 13 amino acids. This CDR3 reads CASRTSATGELFF. The CDR3 region has the DNA TGCGCCAGCAGGACTTCGGCCACCGGGGAGCTGTTTTTT.

This rearrangement joins TRBV30 to TRBJ1-2; D uncertain. V was shortened by 4 bases and J by 8 bases, with 11 bases between the two germline ends. Germline CDR1 and CDR2: GTSNPN and SVGIG (reference sequence). This CDR3 region has 11 residues. The CDR3 loop reads CAWMELPGYTF. DNA for the CDR3: TGTGCCTGGATGGAGCTGCCGGGCTACACCTTC.

The V call is TRBV9, the J call TRBJ1-3; D may be TRBD1 (6 bases). Germline CDR1 reads SGDLS; CDR2 reads YYNGEE. This CDR3 is built from 16 residues. V was pared by 1 base and J by 0 bases, with 11 bases between. The CDR3 sequence: CASSVNGQSSGNTIYF. DNA for the CDR3: TGTGCCAGCAGCGTAAACGGACAGAGCTCTGGAAACACCATATATTTT.

The chain has TRBV11-2 and TRBJ1-3; 10 bases align to TRBD1. Germline V gene sequence: CDR1 SGHAT, CDR2 FQNNGV. Trimming took 5 bases from V and 8 from J; bases not matched to a gene: 12. The CDR3 has 16 residues. This chain's CDR3 is CASSPGTGAESHTIYF. As DNA, the CDR3 is TGTGCCAGCAGCCCCGGGACAGGGGCTGAGTCCCACACCATATATTTT. Drawing the rest from reference TRBV11-2 and TRBJ1-3, the complete variable domain is EAGVAQSPRYKIIEKRQSVAFWCNPISGHATLYWYQQILGQGPKLLIQFQNNGVVDDSQLPKDRFSAERLKGVDSTLKIQPAKLEDSAVYLCASSPGTGAESHTIYFGEGSWLTVV.

The J gene is TRBJ2-3, the V gene TRBV28; 10 positions agree with TRBD2. The J segment lost 2 bases and the V segment lost 4 bases, leaving 6 bases of the junction unmatched. This CDR3 region has 16 residues. The germline CDR1 and CDR2 sequences are MDHEN and SYDVKM. DNA for the CDR3: TGTGCCAGCAGTTCAGCTAGCGGGGGACACACAGATACGCAGTATTTT. Amino acids: CASSSASGGHTDTQYF.

Only a few counts were recorded for this clone. V usage is TRBV2 and J usage is TRBJ1-2; D remains ambiguous. CDR1 and CDR2 (germline): SNHLY, FYNNEI. This CDR3 contains 12 residues. The DNA of the CDR3 is TGTGCGAGCCGGAGCCCTAACTATGGCTACACCTTC. This gives the protein CASRSPNYGYTF.

This clone was recorded a few times. The J gene is TRBJ1-3, the V gene TRBV19, with TRBD1 matching 7 bases. Per the germline V gene, CDR1 is LNHDA and CDR2 is SQIVND (reference sequence). Trimming cost V 3 bases and J 2 bases; bases outside gene matches: 4. This CDR3 has 15 amino acids. Written as DNA, the CDR3 is TGTGCCAGTAGTATCGGGACAGTGCCTGGAAACACCATATATTTT. This gives the protein CASSIGTVPGNTIYF.

The genes are TRBV5-4 and TRBJ2-5; no definite D call. Germline V gives CDR1 SGHNT, CDR2 YYREEE (reference sequence). CDR3 length: 16 residues. V shed 2 bases and J shed 5 bases, with 19 bases lying between them. The CDR3 DNA reads as TGTGCCAGCAGCTTTCCTTCGCGGAACGCCGCGGAGACCCAGTACTTC. It translates to CASSFPSRNAAETQYF.

The J gene is TRBJ2-7, the V gene TRBV29-1, with D perhaps matching TRBD1 (5 bases). The CDR3 consists of 14 residues. Germline V gene lookup returns CDR1 SQVTM and CDR2 ANQGSEA. The V end lost 3 bases, the J end lost 4 bases, and 16 bases lay between the germline ends. CDR3 loop: CSVDNGAVGYEQYF. CDR3 DNA: TGCAGCGTTGACAATGGGGCTGTTGGGTACGAGCAGTACTTC.

This clone was seen a single time. The chain links TRBV30 to TRBJ1-2; TRBD1 matches 9 bases. V lost 3 bases, J lost 4 bases, and 15 bases stayed unmatched. The V gene's germline CDR1 is GTSNPN and CDR2 SVGIG (reference sequence). There are 17 residues in the CDR3. DNA for the CDR3: TGTGCCTGGAGGGTCGGGACAGGGAGTGGGGGATCCTATGGCTACACCTTC. Its translation: CAWRVGTGSGGSYGYTF.

V is TRBV19 and J is TRBJ2-3; 14 bases match TRBD2. The CDR3 totals 16 residues. Per the germline V gene, CDR1 is LNHDA and CDR2 is SQIVND (reference sequence). The V and J ends lost 3 bases and 9 bases, in that order; junction bases with no gene match: 8. As DNA, the CDR3 is TGTGCCAGTAGTATCGCCGGACTAGCGGGAGGTGTGACGCAGTATTTT. Residues: CASSIAGLAGGVTQYF.

J is TRBJ2-7 and V is TRBV27; TRBD2 matches 13 bases. Germline loops: CDR1 MNHEY, CDR2 SMNVEV (reference sequence). The junction had 9 bases not matched to a gene; V was cut back by 5 bases and J by 5 bases. This CDR3 has 16 amino acids. This chain's CDR3 is CASSPRTSGSRNEQYF. The CDR3 DNA reads TGTGCCAGCAGTCCTCGGACTAGCGGGAGTAGGAACGAGCAGTACTTC.

There are a few counts of this clone. This chain links TRBV5-1 with TRBJ1-1; 7 bases are a match to TRBD1. There are 13 residues in the CDR3. Germline CDR1 reads SGHRS; CDR2 reads YFSETQ. J gave up 2 bases and V 5 bases, and 3 bases lay outside the gene matches. CDR3 coding DNA: TGCGCCAGCAGATGGGACAGTAACACTGAAGCTTTCTTT. Residues: CASRWDSNTEAFF.